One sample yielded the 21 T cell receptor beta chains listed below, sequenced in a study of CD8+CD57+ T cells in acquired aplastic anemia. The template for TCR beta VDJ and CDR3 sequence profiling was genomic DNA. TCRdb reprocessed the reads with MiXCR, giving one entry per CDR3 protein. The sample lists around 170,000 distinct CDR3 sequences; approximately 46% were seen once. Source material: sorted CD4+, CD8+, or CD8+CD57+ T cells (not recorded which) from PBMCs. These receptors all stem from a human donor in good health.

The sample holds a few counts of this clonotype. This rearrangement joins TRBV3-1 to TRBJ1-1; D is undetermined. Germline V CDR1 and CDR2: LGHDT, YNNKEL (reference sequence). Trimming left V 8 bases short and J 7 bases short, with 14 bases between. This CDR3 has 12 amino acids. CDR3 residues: CASGPYGREAFF. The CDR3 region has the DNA TGTGCCAGCGGACCGTACGGACGTGAAGCTTTCTTT.

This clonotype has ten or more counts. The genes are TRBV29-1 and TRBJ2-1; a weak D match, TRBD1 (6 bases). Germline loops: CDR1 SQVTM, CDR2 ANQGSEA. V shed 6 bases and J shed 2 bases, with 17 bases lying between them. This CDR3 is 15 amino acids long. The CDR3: CSVIPRGPAYNEQFF. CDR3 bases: TGCAGCGTGATTCCCAGGGGTCCTGCCTACAATGAGCAGTTCTTC.

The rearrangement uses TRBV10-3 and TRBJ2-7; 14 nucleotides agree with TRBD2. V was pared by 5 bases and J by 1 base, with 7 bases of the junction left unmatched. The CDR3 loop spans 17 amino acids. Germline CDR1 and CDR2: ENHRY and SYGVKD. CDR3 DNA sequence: TGTGCCATCAGTCCGGGACTAGCGGGAGTGGTATCCTACGAGCAGTACTTC. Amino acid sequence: CAISPGLAGVVSYEQYF.

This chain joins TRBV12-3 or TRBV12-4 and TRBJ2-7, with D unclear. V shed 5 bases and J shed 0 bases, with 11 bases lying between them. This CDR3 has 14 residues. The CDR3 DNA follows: TGTGCCAGCAGTCTGAACCCCAGCTCCTACGAGCAGTACTTC. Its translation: CASSLNPSSYEQYF.

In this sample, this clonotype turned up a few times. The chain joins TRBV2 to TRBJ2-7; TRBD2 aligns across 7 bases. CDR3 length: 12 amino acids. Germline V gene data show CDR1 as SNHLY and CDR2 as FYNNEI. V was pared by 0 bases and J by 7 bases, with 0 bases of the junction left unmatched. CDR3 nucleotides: TGTGCCAGCAGTGAAGCGGGGGGGGAGCAGTACTTC. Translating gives CASSEAGGEQYF.

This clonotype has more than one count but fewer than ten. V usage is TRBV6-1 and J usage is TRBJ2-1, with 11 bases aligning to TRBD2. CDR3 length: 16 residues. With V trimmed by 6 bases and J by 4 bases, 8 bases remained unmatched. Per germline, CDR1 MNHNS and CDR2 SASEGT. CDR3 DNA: TGTGCCAGCAGCCCGCTCAGGACTAGCGGGTACAATGAGCAGTTCTTC. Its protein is CASSPLRTSGYNEQFF.

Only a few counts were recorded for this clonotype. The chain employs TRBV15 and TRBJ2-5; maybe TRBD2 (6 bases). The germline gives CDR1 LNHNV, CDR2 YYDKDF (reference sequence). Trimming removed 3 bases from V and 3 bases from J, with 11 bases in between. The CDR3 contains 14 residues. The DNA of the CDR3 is TGTGCCACCAGCAGGGGGGGTAATGAAGAGACCCAGTACTTC. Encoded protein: CATSRGGNEETQYF.

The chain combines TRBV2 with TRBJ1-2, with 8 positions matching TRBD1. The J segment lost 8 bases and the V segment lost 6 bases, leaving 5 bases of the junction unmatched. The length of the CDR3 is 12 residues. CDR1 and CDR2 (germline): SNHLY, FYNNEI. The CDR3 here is CASRTTGVGYTF. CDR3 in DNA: TGTGCCAGCAGGACGACAGGGGTCGGCTACACCTTC.

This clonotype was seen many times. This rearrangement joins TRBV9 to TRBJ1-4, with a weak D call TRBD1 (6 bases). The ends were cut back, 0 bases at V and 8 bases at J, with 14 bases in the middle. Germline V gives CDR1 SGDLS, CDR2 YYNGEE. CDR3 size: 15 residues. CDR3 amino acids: CASSVGRTEIEKLFF. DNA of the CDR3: TGTGCCAGCAGCGTAGGACGGACAGAAATAGAAAAACTGTTTTTT.

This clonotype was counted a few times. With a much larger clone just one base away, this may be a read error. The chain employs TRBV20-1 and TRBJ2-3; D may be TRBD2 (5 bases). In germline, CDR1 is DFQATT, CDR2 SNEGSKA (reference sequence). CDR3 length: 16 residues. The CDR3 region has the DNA TGCAGTGCTAGGAATCCCGGGAAACGAATCACAGATGCGCAGTATTTT. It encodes CSARNPGKRITDAQYF.

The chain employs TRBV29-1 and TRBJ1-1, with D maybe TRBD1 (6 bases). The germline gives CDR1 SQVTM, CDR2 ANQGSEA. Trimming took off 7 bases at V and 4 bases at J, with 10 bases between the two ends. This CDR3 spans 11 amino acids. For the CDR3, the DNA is TGCAGCGGTAGAGGGGGCACTGAAGCTTTCTTT. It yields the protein CSGRGGTEAFF.

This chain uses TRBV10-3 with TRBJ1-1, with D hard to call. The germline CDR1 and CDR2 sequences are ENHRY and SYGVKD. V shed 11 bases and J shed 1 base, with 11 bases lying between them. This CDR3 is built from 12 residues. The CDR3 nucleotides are TGTGCCTCTAGTGACCCGAACACTGAAGCTTTCTTT. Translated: CASSDPNTEAFF.

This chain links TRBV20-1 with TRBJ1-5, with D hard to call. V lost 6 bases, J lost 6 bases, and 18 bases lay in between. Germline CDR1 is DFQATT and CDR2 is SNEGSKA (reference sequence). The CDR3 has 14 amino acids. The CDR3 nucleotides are TGCAGTGCCCCCACCGTTGGAGTGGCTCAGCCCCAGCATTTT. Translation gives CSAPTVGVAQPQHF.

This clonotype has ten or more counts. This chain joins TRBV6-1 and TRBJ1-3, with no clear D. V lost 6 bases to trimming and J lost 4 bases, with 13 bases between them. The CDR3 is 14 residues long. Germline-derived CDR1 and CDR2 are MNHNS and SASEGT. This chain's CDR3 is CASRTRGSGNTIYF. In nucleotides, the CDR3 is TGTGCCAGCAGGACAAGAGGGAGCGGAAACACCATATATTTT.

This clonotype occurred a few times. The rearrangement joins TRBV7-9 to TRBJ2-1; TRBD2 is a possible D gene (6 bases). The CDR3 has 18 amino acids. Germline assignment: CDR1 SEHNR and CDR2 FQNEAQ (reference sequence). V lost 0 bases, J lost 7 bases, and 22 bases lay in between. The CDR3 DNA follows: TGTGCCAGCAGCTTAGCCCCCTCTAGCGCCGTTTGGGGGAATGAGCAGTTCTTC. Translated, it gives CASSLAPSSAVWGNEQFF. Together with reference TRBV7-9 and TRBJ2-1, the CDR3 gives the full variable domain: DTGVSQNPRHKITKRGQNVTFRCDPISEHNRLYWYRQTLGQGPEFLTYFQNEAQLEKSRLLSDRFSAERPKGSFSTLEIQRTEQGDSAMYLCASSLAPSSAVWGNEQFFGPGTRLTVL.

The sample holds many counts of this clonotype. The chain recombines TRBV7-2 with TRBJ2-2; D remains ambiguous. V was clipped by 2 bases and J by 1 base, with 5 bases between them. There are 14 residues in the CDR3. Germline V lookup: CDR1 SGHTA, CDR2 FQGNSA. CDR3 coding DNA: TGTGCCAGCAGCTTAACCTGGAACACCGGGGAGCTGTTTTTT. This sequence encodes CASSLTWNTGELFF.

The CDR3 spells CASSEGGFTEAFF. The CDR3 DNA reads TGTGCCAGCAGTGAAGGGGGGTTCACTGAAGCTTTCTTT. The rearrangement uses TRBV25-1 and TRBJ1-1; perhaps TRBD1 as D (5 bases). The CDR3 spans 13 residues. Germline V gene lookup returns CDR1 MGHDK and CDR2 SYGVNS. Trimming stripped 2 bases from V and 4 bases from J, with 8 bases between.

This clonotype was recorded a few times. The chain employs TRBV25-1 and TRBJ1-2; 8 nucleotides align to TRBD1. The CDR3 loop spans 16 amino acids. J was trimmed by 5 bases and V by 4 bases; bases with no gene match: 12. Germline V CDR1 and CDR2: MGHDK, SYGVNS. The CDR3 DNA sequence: TGTGCCAGCAGTGCCGTCCGGACAGGGAAGGGGTATGGCTACACCTTC. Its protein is CASSAVRTGKGYGYTF.

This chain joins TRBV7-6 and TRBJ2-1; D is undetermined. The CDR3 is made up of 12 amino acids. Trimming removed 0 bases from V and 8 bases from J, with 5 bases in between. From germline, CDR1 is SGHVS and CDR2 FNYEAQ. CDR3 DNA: TGTGCCAGCAGCTTAGCTTGGGATGAGCAGTTCTTC. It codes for CASSLAWDEQFF.

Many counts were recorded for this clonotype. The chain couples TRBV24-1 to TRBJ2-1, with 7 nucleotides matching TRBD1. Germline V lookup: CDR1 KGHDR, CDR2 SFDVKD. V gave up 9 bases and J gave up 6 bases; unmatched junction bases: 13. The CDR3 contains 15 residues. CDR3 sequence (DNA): TGTGCCACCGGTGCCTCGACAGGGTGGGTCAATGAGCAGTTCTTC. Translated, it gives CATGASTGWVNEQFF.

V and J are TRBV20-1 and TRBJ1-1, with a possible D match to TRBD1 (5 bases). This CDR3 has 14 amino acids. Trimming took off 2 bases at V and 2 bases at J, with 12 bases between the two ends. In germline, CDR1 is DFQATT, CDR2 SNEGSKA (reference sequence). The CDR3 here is CSARSVGANTEAFF. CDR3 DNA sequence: TGCAGTGCTAGATCAGTCGGGGCAAACACTGAAGCTTTCTTT.